Sequencing of this T cell receptor (beta chain) was carried out in a study of shared clonotypes between healthy human individuals (dated by TCRdb to 2018 to 2020). Concerning the study at large: A few men and a couple of women, aged 18 to 49 years, made up the cohort. For each donor, three plates each were used for CD4 naive and CD4 memory, two plates were used for CD8 naive, and one plate was used for CD8 memory. Blood TCR repertoires of roughly five healthy adults were deeply sequenced to estimate repertoire size and the extent of clonotype sharing between individuals. To increase sequencing depth and limit assay-specific biases, different laboratories used diverse techniques to prepare libraries and sequence TCR repertoires. Per donor, leukapheresis produced somewhere between about 0.9 and 9.5 billion PBMCs.

Using the deep immunoSEQ assay, TCR CDR3 regions were amplified from genomic DNA by multiplex PCR. Genomic DNA extracted from each cell subset was distributed evenly over all wells of several immunoSEQ 96-well plates, and each plate served as one replicate. For sorted subsets, approximately 0.2 ug of genomic DNA, equivalent to tens of thousands of T cell genomes, went into each replicate PCR. Purified libraries were measured with a Qubit 3.0 fluorometer, size-checked on a Bioanalyzer 2100, and measured again with the KAPA Library Quantification kit. Every immunoSEQ 96-well plate was sequenced on a separate single-read 150-cycle Illumina NextSeq 550 flow cell. In the source study's methods: The immunoSEQ output contained only junctional sequences without quality scores, so filtering could not match that applied to full-length reads. To assign V/J genes and CDR3, sequences were annotated using PyIR, a Python wrapper for IgBLAST v1.9, with IMGT germline references. Reads were removed for weak V/J assignments (E-value above 1e-6), missing CDR3, stop codons, out-of-frame junctions, or ambiguous translated residues. A V3J clonotype was defined by an identical inferred V gene, J gene, and CDR3 amino acid sequence. The percentage overlap between two repertoires was calculated by dividing the number of shared unique clonotypes by the size of the smaller repertoire. Richness of each repertoire was evaluated using RTK rarefaction, the Chao1 estimator, and Recon v2.1 estimates of unobserved clonotypes. OLGA was used to compute generation probabilities for all TCRbeta clonotypes that the gDNA method yielded from several donors. TCRdb's version of the immuneACCESS table is confined to in-frame rearrangements and falls short of the full clone set. An unresolved V gene accounts for under half of the shortfall where checked; the remainder is of unknown origin. V and J calls and clone size come straight from that table; D and trimming were deduced from the DNA. The sample table contains roughly 850,000 clones; only one count was recorded for 95% to 97% of them. The ten largest clones take up over 0.2% of the sample.

About this clone: Its antigen is still unknown. There are no base qualities to consult, and no much larger clone falls within one base.

The V end gives up 3 bases and the J end 5 bases, leaving 9 bases in the junction not matched to a gene. The CDR1 and CDR2 encoded by the germline V gene are SGHAT and FQNNGV. The CDR3, from cysteine to phenylalanine, totals 15 residues. Only the CDR3 portion is preserved as DNA: 45 bases, with reading frame beginning at the first base. CD8 naive samples consisted of CD45RO-negative cells that were positively selected for CCR7, yielding a CD45RA+CCR7+ population without TemRA cells. The donors were healthy, HIV-negative adults who had no recently reported acute infections or vaccinations. Every donor was a Caucasian adult living in Nashville, Tennessee, USA. Blood was collected by leukapheresis, and PBMCs were isolated by Ficoll-Histopaque density gradient centrifugation and then cryopreserved in liquid nitrogen vapor phase. Analytical flow cytometry was used to check the purity and quantity of every magnetically sorted T cell population. Genomic DNA was isolated from every sorted fraction and measured by UV absorbance on a Nanodrop 2000c.

Study-level results and caveats: Because the study included only a small number of donors, the genetic and exposure-history diversity represented was limited. Pairwise subsampling led to the expectation that sequencing depth would affect the degree of clonotype sharing among donors. Compared with non-shared clonotypes, the clonotypes found in all four sorted-subset donors had higher generation probabilities. When a few donors were compared, the shared fraction of clonotypes was about 5.2% for naive CD4, about 4% for naive CD8, about 2.4% for memory CD4, and less than 0.5% for memory CD8. Naive subsets generally had larger estimated clonotype richness than memory subsets. Sampling was restricted to blood, and TCR repertoires in tissue are likely to differ from TCR repertoires in blood. Rarefaction of sorted-subset datasets indicated incomplete sequencing despite the large sequencing depth.

The rearrangement combines TRBV11-2 with TRBJ2-5; TRBD2 matches 7 bases in the middle. Sequencing was carried out using naive CD8+ T cells sorted from blood. According to the study, the label for this sample's cell subset or site signals: CD45RA+CCR7+. The receptor was derived from a man aged 25-45 years in good health. In nucleotides, the sequence is TGTGCCAGCAGCTTTTTTACGGGAGCGGGGGAGACCCAGTACTTC. The encoded protein is CASSFFTGAGETQYF. Beyond the CDR3, the reference TRBV11-2 and TRBJ2-5 genes provide the residues; the full variable domain reads: EAGVAQSPRYKIIEKRQSVAFWCNPISGHATLYWYQQILGQGPKLLIQFQNNGVVDDSQLPKDRFSAERLKGVDSTLKIQPAKLEDSAVYLCASSFFTGAGETQYFGPGTRLLVL.